A selection of T cell receptor beta chains follows, all from one sample in a study of shared clonotypes between healthy human individuals. The table came from immunoSEQ multiplex PCR; TCRdb's copy has only in-frame clones and leaves some out. The sample lists approximately 2.1 million clones, 85% to 95% occurring once. Material: naive CD4+ T cells from PBMCs. The receptors derive from a man between 18 and 29 years old in good health. Some clones in this sample may be carry-over from other donors' samples. Both conserved end residues are part of each CDR3. D genes are given only for firm matches. Size is stated for part of the rows, as once, few or many counts, or as a class when the clone is expanded.

cdr3_length,d_call,v_call,clone_size,j_call,cdr3_nt,cdr3_aa
14,NA,TRBV5-4,NA,TRBJ1-2,TGTGCCAGCAGCTGGACCACAGGGAATAGTGGCTACACCTTC,CASSWTTGNSGYTF
14,NA,TRBV6-6,NA,TRBJ2-5,TGTGCCAGCAGTTGGGCGGGCTACCAAGAGACCCAGTACTTC,CASSWAGYQETQYF
15,TRBD1,TRBV7-2,NA,TRBJ2-1,TGTGCCAGCAGCCCCGGGACAGGGCTACTGAATGAGCAGTTCTTC,CASSPGTGLLNEQFF
11,TRBD2,TRBV7-9,NA,TRBJ2-4,TGTGCCAGCAGCGCCGGGAGGGCCTTTTACTTC,CASSAGRAFYF
14,NA,TRBV11-2,NA,TRBJ2-7,TGTGCCAGCAGCTTAGTCCCCATTTCCTACGAGCAGTACTTC,CASSLVPISYEQYF
14,TRBD2,TRBV9,NA,TRBJ2-3,TGTGCCAGCAGCGTAGGCCTAGCGGGAGATACGCAGTATTTT,CASSVGLAGDTQYF
13,NA,TRBV2,NA,TRBJ1-2,TGTGCCAGCAGTGTCAGATCCAACTATGGCTACACCTTC,CASSVRSNYGYTF
15,NA,TRBV5-1,once,TRBJ1-2,TGCGCCAGCAGCTGGGATCCCGGGACGGCCTATGGCTACACCTTC,CASSWDPGTAYGYTF
13,TRBD1,TRBV7-9,few,TRBJ1-1,TGTGCCAGCAGCGACAGGGACAGCTTTGTCGCTTTCTTT,CASSDRDSFVAFF
16,TRBD1,TRBV30,NA,TRBJ2-5,TGTGCCTGGAGCGTCCGCGACAGGGGGGACCAAGAGACCCAGTACTTC,CAWSVRDRGDQETQYF
14,NA,TRBV10-2,NA,TRBJ2-2,TGCGCCAGCAGTGAGTGGGAGAACACCGGGGAGCTGTTTTTT,CASSEWENTGELFF
13,NA,TRBV19,NA,TRBJ1-1,TGTGCCAGTAGCCTCCAAGCTGGGTCTGAAGCTTTCTTT,CASSLQAGSEAFF
14,NA,TRBV7-2,once,TRBJ2-3,TGTGCCAGCAGCTTTCGGGGGAGCACAGATACGCAGTATTTT,CASSFRGSTDTQYF
14,TRBD1,TRBV5-4,NA,TRBJ1-4,TGTGCCAGCCTTAACAGGGGTACTAATGAAAAACTGTTTTTT,CASLNRGTNEKLFF
20,TRBD2,TRBV18,NA,TRBJ2-2,TGTGCCAGCTCACCACCCTTTGGACTAGCGGGAGGGCCAAAGATCGGGGAGCTGTTTTTT,CASSPPFGLAGGPKIGELFF
15,NA,TRBV5-1,NA,TRBJ2-7,TGCGCCAGCAGCTTGGGGGGCGTTGGCGTATACGAGCAGTACTTC,CASSLGGVGVYEQYF
16,NA,TRBV28,NA,TRBJ2-2,TGTGCCAGCGGGATTTGGGGCAGTGTAGACACCGGGGAGCTGTTTTTT,CASGIWGSVDTGELFF
17,NA,TRBV28,NA,TRBJ1-4,TGTGCCAGCAGTCAACTGGGCAGGGGAAAATCTGGTGAAAAACTGTTTTTT,CASSQLGRGKSGEKLFF
14,NA,TRBV18,NA,TRBJ1-5,TGTGCCAGCTCACCCGGGACAAAATATCAGCCCCAGCATTTT,CASSPGTKYQPQHF
14,TRBD2,TRBV19,NA,TRBJ2-2,TGTGCCTCCCGGACCGGCGGGAGTGCCGGGGAGCTGTTTTTT,CASRTGGSAGELFF
14,NA,TRBV5-1,NA,TRBJ1-2,TGCGCCAGCAGCTTAAACAGGGACCACTATGGCTACACCTTC,CASSLNRDHYGYTF
16,TRBD1,TRBV6-5,once,TRBJ2-1,TGTGCCAGCAGTTACTCCCCGGGACAGGGGCACAATGAGCAGTTCTTC,CASSYSPGQGHNEQFF
16,TRBD2,TRBV5-1,once,TRBJ2-2,TGCGCCAGCAGGACTAGCGGGAGCGGGTTCCCCGGGGAGCTGTTTTTT,CASRTSGSGFPGELFF
13,NA,TRBV5-4,NA,TRBJ2-3,TGTGCCAGCAGCTTGGGGCGCGAAGATACGCAGTATTTT,CASSLGREDTQYF
15,NA,TRBV4-1,once,TRBJ2-7,TGCGCCAGCAGCCACCCGGGGCTCCTCGGGTACGAGCAGTACTTC,CASSHPGLLGYEQYF
14,TRBD1,TRBV19,NA,TRBJ1-5,TGTGCCAGTAGACCGGACAGGGGGACGGGGGCCCAGCATTTT,CASRPDRGTGAQHF
13,NA,TRBV15,NA,TRBJ2-7,TGTGCCACCAGCAGGGACAGCGGTGATCGGCAGTACTTC,CATSRDSGDRQYF
14,NA,TRBV5-1,NA,TRBJ2-5,TGCGCCAGCAGCTTGGGACAGGACCACGAGACCCAGTACTTC,CASSLGQDHETQYF
13,NA,TRBV18,NA,TRBJ2-2,TGTGCCAGCTCTAGCAATCTTGCCGGGGAGCTGTTTTTT,CASSSNLAGELFF
14,TRBD2,TRBV29-1,NA,TRBJ2-7,TGCAGCGCAACCGGGACTAGCGGCTCCTACGAGCAGTACTTC,CSATGTSGSYEQYF
14,NA,TRBV19,NA,TRBJ2-1,TGTGCCAGCGGGCCGGGGCAGGTGATGAATGAGCAGTTCTTC,CASGPGQVMNEQFF
14,NA,TRBV10-3,NA,TRBJ1-4,TGTGCCGTGAGATCGTTGGGGGACGGTGAAAAACTGTTTTTT,CAVRSLGDGEKLFF